The TCR beta chain under discussion was sequenced for a study of T cell repertoires in cytomegalovirus infection. Across the study: CMV infection plus the matching HLA type was flagged by public TCR beta signatures.

TCRdb processed the reads anew with MiXCR; each CDR3 protein has one entry. Of about 100,000 distinct CDR3 sequences listed, roughly a quarter are singletons. Study observations and caveats: Ex vivo responses were dominated by HLA-C-restricted CMV-specific TCR beta clonotypes. Cumulative public TCR beta family frequency identified carriers of CMV plus the relevant HLA.

A remark on this clonotype: What it binds is not known.

The specimen sequenced was CD8+ T cells from PBMCs. This clonotype originated in a human donor in good health (CMV status not recorded). Some clones in this sample may be carry-over from other donors' samples.

The chain's CDR3 is CASKGTSGYYEQYF. CDR3 nucleotide sequence: TGTGCCAGCAAGGGGACTAGCGGATACTACGAGCAGTACTTC. The chain recombines TRBV5-6 with TRBJ2-7; 11 nucleotides agree with TRBD2. V lost 6 bases and J lost 3; bases outside the gene matches: 5. Germline values: CDR1 SGHDT, CDR2 YYEEEE. This CDR3 comprises 14 residues.